This T cell receptor (beta chain) was obtained from a study of OX40 agonist ivuxolimab in advanced cancers. About the research overall: In three patients, partial responses were observed, one with hepatocellular carcinoma and two with cutaneous melanoma.

The CDR3 is made up of 17 amino acids. V was shortened by 5 bases and J by 0 bases, with 18 bases between the two germline ends. CDR1 and CDR2 from the germline V gene are PRHDT and FYEKMQ (reference sequence). Sequencing was performed with immunoSEQ multiplex PCR; in TCRdb, only in-frame clones are kept and a portion is missing. Among 63,000 or so clones, about 89% were seen once, and the ten largest hold around 4%. Sequences were derived from CD4+ or CD8+ T cells sorted from blood, sampled in a trial of the OX40 agonist ivuxolimab. This clonotype was sampled from an adult with an advanced solid tumor such as melanoma, head and neck, liver or kidney cancer. V gene TRBV13 combines with J gene TRBJ2-3, with D perhaps matching TRBD1 or TRBD2 (6 bases each). The CDR3 region has the DNA TGTGCCAGCAGCGACACGTATAGGGGGGCTAGCACAGATACGCAGTATTTT. Its translation is CASSDTYRGASTDTQYF.